The rows below give T cell receptor beta chains drawn from one sample of a study of T cell repertoires in cytomegalovirus infection. TCRdb re-called the reads with MiXCR, one entry per CDR3 protein. This table holds approximately 500,000 distinct CDR3 sequences, 16% found once. The sample consisted of CD8+ T cells from PBMCs. These receptors all stem from a human donor in good health (CMV status not recorded). Some clones in this sample may be carry-over from other donors' samples. The CDR3 runs from the conserved cysteine through the conserved F or W. D genes are given only for firm matches. The size of a clone is reported for some rows only, either as once, few or many, or as a class for expanded clones.

NA	TRBV27	NA	TRBJ1-2	TGTGCCAGCAGTCCAACCTCAGGGGTCTGGGGCTACACCTTC	CASSPTSGVWGYTF
NA	TRBV6-6	many	TRBJ1-1	TGTGCCAGCAGACAGGGACGGAAGAACACTGAAGCTTTCTTT	CASRQGRKNTEAFF
NA	TRBV18	few	TRBJ2-1	TGTGCCACCCGCGGGGCTGGCGACAATGAGCAGTTCTTC	CATRGAGDNEQFF
TRBD1	TRBV27	many	TRBJ2-1	TGTGCCAGCAGTTTAGGGGGGACAGGGTTCAATGAGCAGTTCTTC	CASSLGGTGFNEQFF
TRBD2	TRBV11-1	many	TRBJ2-1	TGTGCCAGCAATGCCGAGACTAGCGGGGTCTACAATGAGCAGTTCTTC	CASNAETSGVYNEQFF
NA	TRBV7-9	NA	TRBJ2-7	TGTGCCAGCAGCTTAGGGACACCCCCCGAGCAGTACTTC	CASSLGTPPEQYF
TRBD1	TRBV4-2	NA	TRBJ1-6	TGTGCCAGCAGCCAACCGGGACAGGGGGCTTTTTCACCCCTCCACTTT	CASSQPGQGAFSPLHF
NA	TRBV6-1	NA	TRBJ1-5	TGTGCCAGCATTGTTCTAGCAGGCAATCAGCCCCAGCATTTT	CASIVLAGNQPQHF
NA	TRBV5-1	NA	TRBJ1-1	TGCGCCAGCAGCTCCGTGCAGGGATTGAACACTGTAGCTTTCTTT	CASSSVQGLNTVAFF
NA	TRBV25-1	few	TRBJ2-5	TGTGCCAGCAGTGAATGGCGGCAGAAGGCGACGGAGACCCAGTACTTC	CASSEWRQKATETQYF
NA	TRBV7-9	NA	TRBJ1-4	TGTGCCAGCAGCTTGGGGCAGGGCCGCGGAAAACTGTTTTTT	CASSLGQGRGKLFF
TRBD1	TRBV20-1	NA	TRBJ1-2	TGCAGTGCTAGAACTCCGTTACAGGGGCGGTATGGCTACACCTTC	CSARTPLQGRYGYTF
NA	TRBV19	NA	TRBJ1-5	TGTGCCAGTAGTGACACCCCGTGGCCCCAGCATTTT	CASSDTPWPQHF
TRBD2	TRBV6-5	NA	TRBJ2-5	TGTGCCAGCAGTTTTCGCGGGGGGTACCAAGAGACCCAGTACTTC	CASSFRGGYQETQYF
NA	TRBV28	NA	TRBJ2-7	TGTGCCAGCAGCTCCCTTAACGGCCACGAGCAGTACTTC	CASSSLNGHEQYF
NA	TRBV7-2	many	TRBJ1-4	TGTGCCAGCAGCTTACGTCTTAGTCGGAATGAAAAACTGTTTTTT	CASSLRLSRNEKLFF
TRBD2	TRBV5-3	NA	TRBJ2-7	TGTGCCAGCAGCTTGGCCAGCGGGAACCGCGCCCGGGAGCAGTACTTC	CASSLASGNRAREQYF
NA	TRBV9	NA	TRBJ1-1	TGTGCCAGCAGCGTAGGTTCTGTTCCGGCTTTCTTT	CASSVGSVPAFF
TRBD2	TRBV3-1	NA	TRBJ2-5	TGTGCCAGCAGCTTTCAATTACGGACTAGCCAAGAGACCCAGTACTTC	CASSFQLRTSQETQYF
NA	TRBV12-3/TRBV12-4	NA	TRBJ2-5	TGTGCCAGCAGTTTAGGGGACCCTGGGAGGGAGACCCAGTACTTC	CASSLGDPGRETQYF
TRBD2	TRBV4-1	many	TRBJ2-1	TGCGCCAGCAGCCAACGCACTAGCGGAGGAGCCTACAATGAGCAGTTCTTC	CASSQRTSGGAYNEQFF
NA	TRBV29-1	few	TRBJ2-1	TGCAGCGGGCTAGAGTCCAATGAGCAGTTCTTC	CSGLESNEQFF
NA	TRBV12-3/TRBV12-4	NA	TRBJ2-3	TGTGCCAGCAGTTTATTAGCGGAGTCCACAGATACGCAGTATTTT	CASSLLAESTDTQYF